These 12 T cell receptor beta chains were all obtained from the same sample, sequenced in a study of CD8+CD57+ T cells in acquired aplastic anemia. It was patients with CD8+CD57+ cell expansion by flow cytometry who were chosen for sequencing. Genomic DNA acted as the template from which TCR beta VDJ combination and CDR3 sequence profiling were carried out. Via MiXCR, TCRdb re-called the reads, giving one row per CDR3 protein. There are 150,000 to 200,000 distinct CDR3 sequences in the sample; more than 45% occur only once, and roughly 1.2% lies in the top ten. Source material: sorted CD4+, CD8+, or CD8+CD57+ T cells (not recorded which) from PBMCs. Receptors were obtained from a human donor with aplastic anemia.

J is TRBJ1-6 and V is TRBV19; 7 positions agree with TRBD1. V lost 6 bases and J lost 7; bases outside the gene matches: 9. Germline V gives CDR1 LNHDA, CDR2 SQIVND (reference sequence). This CDR3 comprises 15 residues. Here the CDR3 reads CASRPGQRVNSPLHF. In DNA form, the CDR3 reads TGTGCCAGTAGGCCGGGACAGCGGGTAAATTCACCCCTCCACTTT.

This clonotype was picked up a small number of times. A read error may explain this, as a much larger clone is one base away. The chain is built from TRBV4-3 and TRBJ2-3; D call uncertain. V lost 5 bases, J lost 2 bases, and 8 bases lay in between. The CDR3 spans 13 residues. Germline CDR1 is LGHNA and CDR2 is YSLEER. CDR3 amino acids: CASSSLPTDTQYF. Written as DNA, the CDR3 is TGCGCCAGCAGCTCCCTCCCCACAGATACGCAGTATTTT.

This clonotype was seen at least ten times. V usage is TRBV15 and J usage is TRBJ2-3, with a weak D call TRBD1 (7 bases). From germline, CDR1 is LNHNV and CDR2 YYDKDF (reference sequence). The CDR3 has 14 residues. Trimming cost V 3 bases and J 11 bases, with 18 bases left between them. The DNA for the CDR3 is TGTGCCACCAGCAGCGATAACAGGGGAGGTGGGCAGTATTTT. It encodes CATSSDNRGGGQYF.

The chain links TRBV9 to TRBJ2-2; D is possibly TRBD1 (8 bases). Germline V gene data show CDR1 as SGDLS and CDR2 as YYNGEE. Trimming removed 2 bases at V and 5 bases at J, with 13 bases between. The length of the CDR3 is 15 residues. The CDR3 nucleotides read TGTGCCAGCAGCGTCGAACAGGGGGGGACCGGGGAGCTGTTTTTT. This codes for CASSVEQGGTGELFF.

The sample holds many counts of this clonotype. The chain joins TRBV5-1 to TRBJ1-2, with 8 bases aligning to TRBD1. The CDR3 is made up of 15 amino acids. Germline-derived CDR1 and CDR2 are SGHRS and YFSETQ. V gave up 4 bases and J gave up 5 bases; unmatched junction bases: 10. This CDR3 is CASSLGQGAGYGYTF. In DNA form, the CDR3 reads TGCGCCAGCAGCCTGGGGCAGGGGGCAGGGTATGGCTACACCTTC.

Concerning this clonotype: A much larger clone differs from this one at a single base, so this may be a read error. The CDR3 protein is CASSQVGTANYGYAF. The CDR3 DNA reads as TGCGCCAGCAGCCAAGTCGGGACAGCCAACTATGGCTACGCCTTC. J is TRBJ1-2 and V is TRBV4-1; TRBD1 agrees at 7 bases. CDR1 and CDR2 from the germline V gene are MGHRA and YSYEKL. The CDR3 contains 15 residues.

The V and J genes are TRBV18 and TRBJ2-3; a weak D match, TRBD2 (5 bases). The germline CDR1 and CDR2 sequences are KGHSH and LQKENI. V lost 3 bases, J lost 2 bases, and 18 bases lay in between. The CDR3 runs to 17 residues. The DNA for the CDR3 is TGTGCCAGCTCACCCATCGCGCGAACTAGTTACACAGATACGCAGTATTTT. This codes for CASSPIARTSYTDTQYF. Full variable domain (outside the CDR3, taken from reference TRBV18 and TRBJ2-3): NAGVMQNPRHLVRRRGQEARLRCSPMKGHSHVYWYRQLPEEGLKFMVYLQKENIIDESGMPKERFSAEFPKEGPSILRIQQVVRGDSAAYFCASSPIARTSYTDTQYFGPGTRLTVL.

The rearrangement uses TRBV7-9 and TRBJ1-1, with 10 bases fitting TRBD1. The CDR3 consists of 15 residues. V trimming: 5 bases; J trimming: 4 bases; junction bases outside the gene matches: 7. From germline, CDR1 is SEHNR and CDR2 FQNEAQ (reference sequence). The CDR3 loop reads CASSKTGGASTEAFF. The CDR3 nucleotides are TGTGCCAGCAGCAAGACAGGGGGCGCGAGCACTGAAGCTTTCTTT.

This clonotype was observed many times. V gene TRBV10-3 combines with J gene TRBJ2-2; D ambiguous. V was trimmed by 3 bases and J by 8 bases, leaving 16 bases between them. CDR3 length equals 15 residues. Germline CDR1 and CDR2: ENHRY and SYGVKD. CDR3 sequence (DNA): TGTGCCATCAGTGATGTCGGCGGCGCAGCTGGGGAGCTGTTTTTT. Residues: CAISDVGGAAGELFF.

The chain is built from TRBV10-3 and TRBJ1-3, with a possible D match to TRBD1 (5 bases). This CDR3 contains 14 residues. The germline V gene has CDR1 ENHRY and CDR2 SYGVKD. CDR3 nucleotide sequence: TGTGCTTCTCTACCCGACAGCTCTGGAAACACCATATATTTT. Its translation: CASLPDSSGNTIYF.

With regard to this clonotype: The CDR3 does not end in the conserved phenylalanine or tryptophan, so this is likely a read error. This chain joins TRBV7-6 and TRBJ1-6; 10 bases line up with TRBD1. The CDR3 covers 16 residues. Per the germline V gene, CDR1 is SGHVS and CDR2 is FNYEAQ. V gave up 5 bases and J gave up 10 bases; unmatched junction bases: 11. Here the CDR3 reads CASSPGTGTGASPLHL. CDR3 nucleotide sequence: TGTGCCAGCAGCCCTGGGACAGGGACAGGGGCCTCACCCCTCCACCTT.

V is TRBV19 and J is TRBJ2-1; D is possibly TRBD2 (6 bases). V was clipped by 1 base and J by 6 bases, with 10 bases between them. This CDR3 spans 14 amino acids. Looked up from germline, CDR1 is LNHDA and CDR2 is SQIVND (reference sequence). The CDR3 region has the DNA TGTGCCAGTAGTATAGCAGGCGGGGTCAATGAGCAGTTCTTC. This encodes CASSIAGGVNEQFF.